The clone carrying this T cell receptor (beta chain) has at least ten counts. Its antigen is undetermined. CDR1 DFQATT and CDR2 SNEGSKA come from the germline V gene (reference sequence). With V trimmed by 5 bases and J by 6 bases, 10 bases remained unmatched. The CDR3 runs 14 residues. This sample was included in a study of neurological immune-mediated disorders. The cDNA was generated by 5'RACE with 10-nucleotide random UMIs. Via MiXCR, TCRdb re-called the 5' RACE reads, giving one row per CDR3 protein. The sample has 20,000 or so distinct CDR3 sequences; 7.5% are singletons. Findings and limits, study-wide: Across subjects, expanded clones had no CDR3 amino acid sequences in common, pointing to private repertoires in all groups.

The sequence came from a woman in her twenties or thirties with HTLV-1-associated myelopathy (HAM/TSP). Sequenced input: CD8+ T cells from blood. The chain links TRBV20-1 to TRBJ1-1; 9 nucleotides line up with TRBD1. The chain's CDR3 is CSAFTGGLFSEAFF. The CDR3 DNA reads as TGCAGTGCTTTTACAGGGGGCCTTTTTTCTGAAGCTTTCTTT.